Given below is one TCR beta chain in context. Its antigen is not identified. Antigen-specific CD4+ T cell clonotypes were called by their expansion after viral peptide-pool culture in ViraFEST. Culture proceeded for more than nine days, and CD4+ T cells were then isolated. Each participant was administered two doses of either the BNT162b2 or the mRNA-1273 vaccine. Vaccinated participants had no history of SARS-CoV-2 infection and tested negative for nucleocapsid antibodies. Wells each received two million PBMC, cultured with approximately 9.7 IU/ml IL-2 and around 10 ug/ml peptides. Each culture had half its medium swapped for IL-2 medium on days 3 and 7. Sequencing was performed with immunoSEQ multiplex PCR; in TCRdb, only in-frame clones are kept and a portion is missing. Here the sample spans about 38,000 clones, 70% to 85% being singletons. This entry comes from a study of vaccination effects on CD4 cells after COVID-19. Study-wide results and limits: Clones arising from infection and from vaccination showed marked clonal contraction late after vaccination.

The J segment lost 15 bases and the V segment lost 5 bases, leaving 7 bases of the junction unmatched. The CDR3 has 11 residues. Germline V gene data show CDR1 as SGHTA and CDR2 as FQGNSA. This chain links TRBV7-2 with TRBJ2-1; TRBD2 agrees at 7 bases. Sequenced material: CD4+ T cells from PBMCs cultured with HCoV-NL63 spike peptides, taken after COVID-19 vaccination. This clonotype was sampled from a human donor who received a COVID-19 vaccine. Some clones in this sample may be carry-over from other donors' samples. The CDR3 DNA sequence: TGTGCCAGCAGCGAAGGGAGGGCTGGGTTCTTC. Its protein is CASSEGRAGFF.